This entry lists 14 T cell receptor beta chains sequenced from one sample in a study of T-cell memory formation after mild COVID-19. TCRdb reprocessed the 5' RACE reads via MiXCR and lists one record per CDR3 protein. The sample holds nearly 250,000 distinct CDR3 sequences; 15% are singletons and the top ten take 2.1%. Input material: PBMCs or a T cell subset sorted from them (not recorded which). Every receptor here comes from an adult woman who had mild COVID-19 (a few samples of this study predate the infection). Cell type and time point are not known.

This clonotype appeared a few times. CDR3 region: CASSLAGGFGYTF. The CDR3, as DNA: TGCGCCAGCAGCTTGGCGGGGGGCTTTGGCTACACCTTC. This chain joins TRBV5-1 and TRBJ1-2, with D possibly TRBD1 on 6 matching bases. The V end lost 0 bases, the J end lost 7 bases, and 10 bases lay between the germline ends. This CDR3 is built from 13 residues. Per the germline V gene, CDR1 is SGHRS and CDR2 is YFSETQ.

The V gene is TRBV7-6, the J gene TRBJ2-7, with a possible D match to TRBD2 (5 bases). The germline CDR1 and CDR2 sequences are SGHVS and FNYEAQ. Trimming removed 5 bases at V and 0 bases at J, with 11 bases between. This CDR3 region has 14 residues. In nucleotides, the CDR3 is TGTGCCAGCAGCGGAATGGAGGTCTCCTACGAGCAGTACTTC. Amino acids: CASSGMEVSYEQYF.

This clonotype was seen more than once but under ten times. The V gene is TRBV6-5, the J gene TRBJ2-3, with TRBD2 matching 13 bases. CDR3 size: 16 residues. Germline CDR1 and CDR2: MNHEY and SVGAGI. V was clipped by 5 bases and J by 6 bases; unmatched bases: 8. Here the CDR3 reads CASSPWTSGSDDTQYF. CDR3 DNA sequence: TGTGCCAGCAGTCCATGGACTAGCGGGAGTGACGATACGCAGTATTTT.

The genes are TRBV12-3 or TRBV12-4 and TRBJ2-3, with 12 positions matching TRBD2. CDR3 length: 16 amino acids. With V trimmed by 6 bases and J by 4 bases, 8 bases remained unmatched. The CDR3 bases are TGTGCCAGCAGCCCGTGGACTAGCGGGGCCCCAGATACGCAGTATTTT. It is translated as CASSPWTSGAPDTQYF.

A few counts support this clonotype. V usage is TRBV2 and J usage is TRBJ2-1; 7 bases line up with TRBD2. The V gene's germline CDR1 is SNHLY and CDR2 FYNNEI. V shed 7 bases, J shed 8 bases, and the junction held 8 bases outside the gene matches. The CDR3 has 13 residues. The CDR3 nucleotides read TGTGCCAGCATGGGCGGGGGTCGGGATGAGCAGTTCTTC. It yields the protein CASMGGGRDEQFF.

The chain is built from TRBV10-3 and TRBJ2-3; unclear D gene. Per the germline V gene, CDR1 is ENHRY and CDR2 is SYGVKD. V was clipped by 0 bases and J by 0 bases, with 10 bases between them. The CDR3 covers 16 residues. The CDR3 DNA reads as TGTGCCATCAGTGAGTCCCGTCTCGGTAGCACAGATACGCAGTATTTT. Encoded protein: CAISESRLGSTDTQYF.

This clonotype was observed a few times. V is TRBV11-1 and J is TRBJ2-3; TRBD2 aligns across 7 bases. Per the germline V gene, CDR1 is SGHAT and CDR2 is FQDESV (reference sequence). CDR3 length equals 16 residues. The V gene end was trimmed by 1 base and the J gene end by 6 bases; junction bases not matched to a gene: 10. CDR3 nucleotide sequence: TGTGCCAGCAGCTTAGATACGGGGACTATAATGGATACGCAGTATTTT. It yields the protein CASSLDTGTIMDTQYF.

This clonotype was seen only a few times. The chain uses TRBV12-3 or TRBV12-4 and TRBJ2-7; D uncertain. V lost 7 bases, J lost 0 bases, and 13 bases lay in between. The CDR3 loop spans 14 amino acids. The CDR3 nucleotides are TGTGCCAGCAAAAGAGCTGGAATCTCCTACGAGCAGTACTTC. This codes for CASKRAGISYEQYF.

CDR3 sequence reads: CASSASGSTDTQYF. The CDR3 coding sequence is TGTGCCAGCAGTGCTAGCGGGAGCACAGATACGCAGTATTTT. The rearrangement links TRBV6-1 to TRBJ2-3, with 8 bases matching TRBD2. J was trimmed by 0 bases and V by 4 bases; bases with no gene match: 0. From germline, CDR1 is MNHNS and CDR2 SASEGT. The CDR3 spans 14 residues.

This clonotype was counted a few times. This chain joins TRBV2 and TRBJ2-1, with a possible D match to TRBD2 (5 bases). Trimming left V 7 bases short and J 9 bases short, with 10 bases between. This CDR3 has 11 residues. CDR1 and CDR2 (germline): SNHLY, FYNNEI. The CDR3 nucleotides are TGTGCCAGCAAGGCGGGCCTTGAGCAGTTCTTC. Its translation: CASKAGLEQFF.

This clonotype was counted a few times. The chain links TRBV2 to TRBJ2-7; D remains unclear. The CDR3 is 15 amino acids. Germline V gene lookup returns CDR1 SNHLY and CDR2 FYNNEI. The ends were cut back, 5 bases at V and 2 bases at J, with 16 bases in the middle. CDR3 loop: CASSQLVMGPYEQYF. CDR3 sequence (DNA): TGTGCCAGCAGTCAACTCGTCATGGGCCCCTACGAGCAGTACTTC.

This clonotype was observed a few times. The V and J genes are TRBV2 and TRBJ1-1; TRBD1 agrees at 7 bases. Germline values: CDR1 SNHLY, CDR2 FYNNEI. The J segment lost 6 bases and the V segment lost 4 bases, leaving 2 bases of the junction unmatched. The CDR3 loop spans 12 amino acids. CDR3 nucleotide sequence: TGTGCCAGCAGTGGGGACAGTTCTGAAGCTTTCTTT. This translates into CASSGDSSEAFF.

Only a few counts were recorded for this clonotype. This chain joins TRBV12-3 or TRBV12-4 and TRBJ2-1, with D hard to call. Trimming took 2 bases from V and 9 from J, leaving 8 bases between them. The CDR3 sequence is 12 residues long. The CDR3 DNA follows: TGTGCCAGCAGTTTACTCGCATCTGAGCAGTTCTTC. Protein: CASSLLASEQFF.

This clonotype was observed a handful of times. This chain joins TRBV29-1 and TRBJ2-7, with D unclear. The V end was cut by 4 bases, the J end by 7 bases, with 20 bases between. The CDR3 sequence is 14 residues long. CDR1 and CDR2 from the germline V gene are SQVTM and ANQGSEA. This CDR3 is CSVGMSRGLGEQYF. In DNA, the CDR3 is TGCAGCGTTGGCATGAGTCGTGGATTAGGAGAGCAGTACTTC.